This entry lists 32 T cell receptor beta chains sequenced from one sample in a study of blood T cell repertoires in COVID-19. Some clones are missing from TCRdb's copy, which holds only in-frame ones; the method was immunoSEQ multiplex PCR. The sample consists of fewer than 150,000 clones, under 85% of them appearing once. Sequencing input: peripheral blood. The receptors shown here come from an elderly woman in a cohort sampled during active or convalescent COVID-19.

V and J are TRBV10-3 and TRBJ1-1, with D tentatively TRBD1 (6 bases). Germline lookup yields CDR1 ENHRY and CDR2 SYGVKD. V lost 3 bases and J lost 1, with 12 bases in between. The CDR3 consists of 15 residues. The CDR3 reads CAISDPGHRNTEAFF. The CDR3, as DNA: TGTGCCATCAGTGATCCGGGACACAGGAACACTGAAGCTTTCTTT.

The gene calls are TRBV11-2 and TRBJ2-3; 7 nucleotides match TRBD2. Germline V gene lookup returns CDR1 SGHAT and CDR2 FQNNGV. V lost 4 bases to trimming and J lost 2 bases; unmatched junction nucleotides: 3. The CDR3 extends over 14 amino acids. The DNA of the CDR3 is TGTGCCAGCAGCTCCCGGGGGGTCACAGATACGCAGTATTTT. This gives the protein CASSSRGVTDTQYF.

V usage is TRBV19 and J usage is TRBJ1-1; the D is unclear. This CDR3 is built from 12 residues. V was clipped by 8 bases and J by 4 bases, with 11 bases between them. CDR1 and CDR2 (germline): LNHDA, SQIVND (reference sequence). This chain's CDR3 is CASAWGGTEAFF. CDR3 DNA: TGTGCCAGTGCTTGGGGAGGCACTGAAGCTTTCTTT.

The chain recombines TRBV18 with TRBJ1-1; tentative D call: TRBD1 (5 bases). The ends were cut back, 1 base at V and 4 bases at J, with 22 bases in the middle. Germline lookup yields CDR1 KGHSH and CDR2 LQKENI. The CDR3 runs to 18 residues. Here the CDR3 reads CASSPLWGGVEVGTEAFF. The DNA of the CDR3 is TGTGCCAGCTCACCACTATGGGGGGGAGTAGAAGTTGGCACTGAAGCTTTCTTT.

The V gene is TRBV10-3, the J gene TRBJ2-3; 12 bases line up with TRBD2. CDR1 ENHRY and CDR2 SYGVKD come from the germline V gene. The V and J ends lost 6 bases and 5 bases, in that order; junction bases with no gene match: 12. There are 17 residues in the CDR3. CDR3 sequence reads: CAIRVGASGGARDTQYF. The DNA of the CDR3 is TGTGCCATCAGGGTGGGAGCTAGCGGGGGGGCCCGAGATACGCAGTATTTT.

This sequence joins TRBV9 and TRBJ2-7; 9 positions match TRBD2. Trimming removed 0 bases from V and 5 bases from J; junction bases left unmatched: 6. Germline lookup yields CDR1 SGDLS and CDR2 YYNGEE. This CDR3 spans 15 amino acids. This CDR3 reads CASSVGGGGAHEQYF. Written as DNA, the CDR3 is TGTGCCAGCAGCGTAGGAGGCGGGGGGGCCCACGAGCAGTACTTC.

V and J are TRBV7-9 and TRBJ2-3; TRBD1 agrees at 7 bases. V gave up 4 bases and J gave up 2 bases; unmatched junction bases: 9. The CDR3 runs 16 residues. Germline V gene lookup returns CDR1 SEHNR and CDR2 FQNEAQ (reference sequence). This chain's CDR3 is CASSSGTASHTDTQYF. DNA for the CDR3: TGTGCCAGCAGCTCCGGGACAGCCAGCCACACAGATACGCAGTATTTT.

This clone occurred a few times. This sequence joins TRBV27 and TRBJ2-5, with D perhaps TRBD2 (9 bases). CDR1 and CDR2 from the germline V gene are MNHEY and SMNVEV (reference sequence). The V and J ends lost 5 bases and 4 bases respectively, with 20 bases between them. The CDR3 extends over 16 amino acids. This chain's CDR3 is CASSPRGLAGLETQYF. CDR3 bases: TGTGCCAGCAGTCCCAGGGGGCTAGCGGGGTTAGAGACCCAGTACTTC.

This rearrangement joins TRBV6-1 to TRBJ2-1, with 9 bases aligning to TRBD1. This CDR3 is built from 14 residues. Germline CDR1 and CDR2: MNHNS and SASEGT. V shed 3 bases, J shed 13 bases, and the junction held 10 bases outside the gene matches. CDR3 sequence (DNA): TGTGCCAGCAGTGAGATCCCTGGACAGGGGACACAGTTCTTC. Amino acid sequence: CASSEIPGQGTQFF.

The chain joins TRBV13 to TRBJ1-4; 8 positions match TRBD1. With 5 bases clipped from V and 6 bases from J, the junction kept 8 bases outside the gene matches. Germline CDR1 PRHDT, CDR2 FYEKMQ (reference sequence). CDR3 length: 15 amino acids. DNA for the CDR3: TGTGCCAGCAGCAAGACAGGGGCGGCGGATGAAAAACTGTTTTTT. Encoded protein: CASSKTGAADEKLFF.

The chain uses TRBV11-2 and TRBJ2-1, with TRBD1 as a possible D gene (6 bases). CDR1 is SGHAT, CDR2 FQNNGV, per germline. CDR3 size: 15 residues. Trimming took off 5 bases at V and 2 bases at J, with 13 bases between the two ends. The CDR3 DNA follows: TGTGCCAGCAGCACCCGGACAGCCGCCTACAATGAGCAGTTCTTC. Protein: CASSTRTAAYNEQFF.

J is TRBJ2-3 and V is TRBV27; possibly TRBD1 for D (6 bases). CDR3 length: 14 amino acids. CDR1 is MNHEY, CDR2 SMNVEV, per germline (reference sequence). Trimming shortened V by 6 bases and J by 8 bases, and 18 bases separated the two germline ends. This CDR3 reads CASRIIQGRGTQYF. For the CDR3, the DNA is TGTGCCAGCAGAATTATACAGGGACGGGGTACGCAGTATTTT.

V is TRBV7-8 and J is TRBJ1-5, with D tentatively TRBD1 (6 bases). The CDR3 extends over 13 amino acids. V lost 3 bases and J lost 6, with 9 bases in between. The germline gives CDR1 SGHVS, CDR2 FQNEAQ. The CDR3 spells CASSFTGFQPQHF. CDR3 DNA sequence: TGTGCCAGCAGCTTTACAGGGTTTCAGCCCCAGCATTTT.

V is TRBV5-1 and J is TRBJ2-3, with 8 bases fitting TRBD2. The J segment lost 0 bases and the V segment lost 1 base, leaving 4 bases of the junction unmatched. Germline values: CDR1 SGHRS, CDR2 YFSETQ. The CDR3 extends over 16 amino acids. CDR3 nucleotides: TGCGCCAGCAGCTTGTTTTTAGCGGGGAGCACAGATACGCAGTATTTT. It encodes CASSLFLAGSTDTQYF.

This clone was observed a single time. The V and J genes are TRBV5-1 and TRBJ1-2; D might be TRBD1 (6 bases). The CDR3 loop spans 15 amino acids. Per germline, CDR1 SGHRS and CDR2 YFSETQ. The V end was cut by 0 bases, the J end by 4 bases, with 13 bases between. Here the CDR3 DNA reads TGCGCCAGCAGCTTGGGACAGGAGGTGCCCTATGGCTACACCTTC. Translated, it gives CASSLGQEVPYGYTF. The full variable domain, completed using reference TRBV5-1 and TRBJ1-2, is KAGVTQTPRYLIKTRGQQVTLSCSPISGHRSVSWYQQTPGQGLQFLFEYFSETQRNKGNFPGRFSGRQFSNSRSEMNVSTLELGDSALYLCASSLGQEVPYGYTFGSGTRLTVV.

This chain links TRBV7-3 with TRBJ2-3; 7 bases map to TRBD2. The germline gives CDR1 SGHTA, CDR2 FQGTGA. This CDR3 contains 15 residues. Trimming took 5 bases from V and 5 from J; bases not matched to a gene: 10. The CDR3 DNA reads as TGTGCCAGCAGCCACCGGGTGGCTAGCGGAGATACGCAGTATTTT. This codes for CASSHRVASGDTQYF.

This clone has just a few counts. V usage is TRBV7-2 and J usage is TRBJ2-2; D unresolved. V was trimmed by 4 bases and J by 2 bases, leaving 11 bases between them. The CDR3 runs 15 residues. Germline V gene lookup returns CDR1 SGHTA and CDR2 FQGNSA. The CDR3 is CASSSRTRNTGELFF. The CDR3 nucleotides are TGTGCCAGCAGCTCGCGAACTCGTAACACCGGGGAGCTGTTTTTT.

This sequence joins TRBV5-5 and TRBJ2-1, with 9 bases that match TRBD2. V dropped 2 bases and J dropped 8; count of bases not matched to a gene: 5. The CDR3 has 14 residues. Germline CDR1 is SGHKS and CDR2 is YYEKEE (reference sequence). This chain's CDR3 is CASSFAGGSYEQFF. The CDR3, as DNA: TGTGCCAGCAGCTTCGCGGGGGGGTCTTATGAGCAGTTCTTC.

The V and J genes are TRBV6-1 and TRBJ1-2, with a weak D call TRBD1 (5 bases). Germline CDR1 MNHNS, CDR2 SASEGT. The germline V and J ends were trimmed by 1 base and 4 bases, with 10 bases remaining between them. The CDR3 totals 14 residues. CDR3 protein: CASSEEGTVYGYTF. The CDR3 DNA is TGTGCCAGCAGTGAAGAGGGGACTGTCTATGGCTACACCTTC.

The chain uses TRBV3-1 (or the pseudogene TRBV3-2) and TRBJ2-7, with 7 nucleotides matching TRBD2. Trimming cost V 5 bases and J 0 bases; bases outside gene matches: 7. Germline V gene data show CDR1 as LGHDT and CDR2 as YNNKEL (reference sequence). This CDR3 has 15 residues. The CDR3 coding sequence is TGTGCCAGCAGCGATAGCGCTAGCGGCTCCTACGAGCAGTACGTC. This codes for CASSDSASGSYEQYV.

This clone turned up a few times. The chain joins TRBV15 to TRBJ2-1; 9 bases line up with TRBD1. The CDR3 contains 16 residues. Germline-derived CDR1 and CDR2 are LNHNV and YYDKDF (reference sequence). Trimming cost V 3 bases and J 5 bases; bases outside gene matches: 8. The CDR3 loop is CATSRSRGQGNNEQFF. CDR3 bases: TGTGCCACCAGCAGGTCCCGGGGACAGGGTAACAATGAGCAGTTCTTC.

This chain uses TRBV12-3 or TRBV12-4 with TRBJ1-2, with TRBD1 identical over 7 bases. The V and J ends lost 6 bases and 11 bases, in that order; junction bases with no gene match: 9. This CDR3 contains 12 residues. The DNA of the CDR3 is TGTGCCAGCAGGCGACAGGGAGAATGGTACACCTTC. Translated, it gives CASRRQGEWYTF.

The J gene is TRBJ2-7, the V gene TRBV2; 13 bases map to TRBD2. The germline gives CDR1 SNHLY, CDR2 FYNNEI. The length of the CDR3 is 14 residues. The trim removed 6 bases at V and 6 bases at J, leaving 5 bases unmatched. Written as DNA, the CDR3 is TGTGCCAGCAGGGTCGGGACTAGCGGGGTCGAGCAGTACGTC. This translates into CASRVGTSGVEQYV.

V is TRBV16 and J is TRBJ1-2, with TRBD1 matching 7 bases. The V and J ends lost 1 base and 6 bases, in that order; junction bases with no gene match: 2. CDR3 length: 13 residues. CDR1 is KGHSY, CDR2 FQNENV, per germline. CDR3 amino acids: CASSQLTGDGYTF. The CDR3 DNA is TGTGCCAGCAGCCAATTAACAGGGGATGGCTACACCTTC.

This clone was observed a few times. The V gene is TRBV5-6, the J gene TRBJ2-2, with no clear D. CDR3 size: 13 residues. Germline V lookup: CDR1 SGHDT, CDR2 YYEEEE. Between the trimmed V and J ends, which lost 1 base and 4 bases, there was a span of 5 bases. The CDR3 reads CASSLFSTGELFF. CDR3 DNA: TGTGCCAGCAGCTTGTTTAGCACCGGGGAGCTGTTTTTT.

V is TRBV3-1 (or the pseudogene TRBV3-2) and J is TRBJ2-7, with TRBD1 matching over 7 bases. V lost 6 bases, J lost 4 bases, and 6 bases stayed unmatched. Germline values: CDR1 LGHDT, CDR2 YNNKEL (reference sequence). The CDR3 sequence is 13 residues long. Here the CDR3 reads CASSQQGKYEQYF. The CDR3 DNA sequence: TGTGCCAGCAGTCAACAGGGGAAGTACGAGCAGTACTTC.

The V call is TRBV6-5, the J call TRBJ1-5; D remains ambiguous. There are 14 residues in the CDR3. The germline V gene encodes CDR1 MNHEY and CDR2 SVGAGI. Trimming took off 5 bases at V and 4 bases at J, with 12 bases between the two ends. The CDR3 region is CASSTGYRNQPQHF. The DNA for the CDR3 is TGTGCCAGCAGTACCGGGTACCGAAATCAGCCCCAGCATTTT.

Here the CDR3 DNA reads TGTGCCAGCAGTTGGCGGGGGACCTACAATGAGCAGTTCTTC. This codes for CASSWRGTYNEQFF. The chain carries TRBV6-6 and TRBJ2-1; TRBD2 agrees at 7 bases. From germline, CDR1 is MNHNY and CDR2 SVGAGI (reference sequence). The CDR3 loop spans 14 amino acids. The V and J ends lost 4 bases and 2 bases, in that order; junction bases with no gene match: 2.

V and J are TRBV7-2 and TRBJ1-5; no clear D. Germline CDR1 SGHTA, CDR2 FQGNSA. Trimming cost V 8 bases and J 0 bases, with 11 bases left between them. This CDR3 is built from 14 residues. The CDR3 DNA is TGTGCCAGCGGCAAGAAGTATAGCAATCAGCCCCAGCATTTT. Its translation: CASGKKYSNQPQHF.

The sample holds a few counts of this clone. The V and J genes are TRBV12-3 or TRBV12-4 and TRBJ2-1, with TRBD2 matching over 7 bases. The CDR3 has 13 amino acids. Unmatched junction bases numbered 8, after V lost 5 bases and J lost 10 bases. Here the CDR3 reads CASSRAIGGEQFF. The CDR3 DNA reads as TGTGCCAGCAGTCGGGCCATCGGGGGGGAGCAGTTCTTC.

The chain's CDR3 is CASSLDRGSGYTF. CDR3 sequence (DNA): TGTGCCAGCAGTCTGGACAGGGGCTCTGGCTACACCTTC. The rearrangement joins TRBV28 to TRBJ1-2; 9 nucleotides match TRBD1. The germline V gene encodes CDR1 MDHEN and CDR2 SYDVKM. The CDR3 totals 13 residues. V lost 5 bases and J lost 7; bases outside the gene matches: 5.

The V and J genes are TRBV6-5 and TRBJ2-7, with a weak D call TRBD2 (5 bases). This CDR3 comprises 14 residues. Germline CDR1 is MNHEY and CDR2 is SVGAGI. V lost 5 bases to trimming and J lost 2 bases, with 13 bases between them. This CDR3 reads CASSIFEGAYEQYV. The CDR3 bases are TGTGCCAGCAGTATCTTCGAGGGAGCCTACGAGCAGTACGTC.